This TCR beta chain was observed in a study of OX40 agonist ivuxolimab in advanced cancers. The study, taken as a whole, reports: The authors also found low normalized T-cell clonal expansion in some nonresponders.

As regards this clone: Its antigen remains unidentified.

Method: immunoSEQ multiplex PCR; TCRdb's copy keeps in-frame clones and lacks some. The data show roughly 80,000 clones, roughly 84% seen once. With 4 bases clipped from V and 2 bases from J, the junction kept 5 bases outside the gene matches. The CDR3 length is 14 residues. Germline CDR1 is SGDLS and CDR2 is YYNGEE. This chain uses TRBV9 with TRBJ2-7; TRBD1 matches 8 bases. The TCR originated in an adult with an advanced solid tumor such as melanoma, head and neck, liver or kidney cancer. The sequencing here drew on CD4+ or CD8+ T cells sorted from blood, taken in a trial of the OX40 agonist ivuxolimab. CDR3 amino acids: CASSPATGAYEQYF. CDR3 nucleotides: TGTGCCAGCAGCCCAGCGACAGGGGCCTACGAGCAGTACTTC.